Listed below are T cell receptor beta chains from one sample, sequenced in a study of blood T cell repertoires in COVID-19. Clones were sequenced by immunoSEQ multiplex PCR, and TCRdb holds only the in-frame ones, with some missing. The repertoire includes 150,000 to 200,000 clones, 90% of them detected once, and less than 0.7% sits in the top ten. The sample was peripheral blood. The receptors originated from a man aged 50 to 59 with acute or convalescent COVID-19. CDR3s include the opening cysteine and the closing phenylalanine or tryptophan. Fields, in order: clone size, V gene, J gene, D gene, CDR3 protein, CDR3 DNA. D genes are given only for firm matches. Size is omitted from some rows. Given values are once, few, many or a class for expanded clones.

abundance: NA
v_gene: TRBV5-1
j_gene: TRBJ1-2
d_gene: NA
CDR3aa: CASSSRRAAEDGYTF
CDR3nt: TGCGCCAGCAGCTCGAGGCGGGCGGCCGAGGATGGCTACACCTTC

abundance: NA
v_gene: TRBV4-1
j_gene: TRBJ2-1
d_gene: TRBD2
CDR3aa: CASSQDRGLALYNEQFF
CDR3nt: TGCGCCAGCAGCCAAGATAGAGGACTAGCCCTGTACAATGAGCAGTTCTTC

abundance: once
v_gene: TRBV27
j_gene: TRBJ2-7
d_gene: TRBD2
CDR3aa: CASSFLGTSAEQYF
CDR3nt: TGTGCCAGCAGTTTCCTCGGGACTAGCGCCGAGCAGTACTTC

abundance: once
v_gene: TRBV27
j_gene: TRBJ2-5
d_gene: TRBD1
CDR3aa: CASRRDRGVQETQYF
CDR3nt: TGTGCCAGCAGAAGGGACAGGGGGGTTCAGGAGACCCAGTACTTC

abundance: NA
v_gene: TRBV7-2
j_gene: TRBJ2-5
d_gene: TRBD2
CDR3aa: CASSLVGGDETQYF
CDR3nt: TGTGCCAGCAGCTTAGTGGGGGGGGACGAGACCCAGTACTTC

abundance: NA
v_gene: TRBV28
j_gene: TRBJ1-2
d_gene: NA
CDR3aa: CASSLLTGPNYGYTF
CDR3nt: TGTGCCAGCAGTTTATTGACAGGACCCAACTATGGCTACACCTTC

abundance: NA
v_gene: TRBV19
j_gene: TRBJ2-1
d_gene: TRBD2
CDR3aa: CASSIKASGSYNEQFF
CDR3nt: TGTGCCAGTAGTATTAAGGCTAGCGGGAGTTACAATGAGCAGTTCTTC

abundance: NA
v_gene: TRBV19
j_gene: TRBJ2-2
d_gene: NA
CDR3aa: CASSIRGNTGELFF
CDR3nt: TGTGCCAGTAGTATTCGGGGGAACACCGGGGAGCTGTTTTTT

abundance: NA
v_gene: TRBV9
j_gene: TRBJ1-6
d_gene: NA
CDR3aa: CASSVGNRENSPLHF
CDR3nt: TGTGCCAGCAGCGTAGGTAACAGGGAAAATTCACCCCTCCACTTT

abundance: NA
v_gene: TRBV5-1
j_gene: TRBJ2-3
d_gene: TRBD2
CDR3aa: CASSPRSSGGHSTDTQYF
CDR3nt: TGCGCCAGCAGCCCGCGGTCTAGCGGGGGGCATAGCACAGATACGCAGTATTTT

abundance: few
v_gene: TRBV20-1
j_gene: TRBJ2-1
d_gene: TRBD2
CDR3aa: CSASLLGLVNNEQFF
CDR3nt: TGCAGTGCTAGTCTCTTGGGACTAGTCAACAATGAGCAGTTCTTC

abundance: NA
v_gene: TRBV10-3
j_gene: TRBJ2-1
d_gene: TRBD2
CDR3aa: CAISEFSGGPYNEQFF
CDR3nt: TGTGCCATCAGTGAGTTCAGCGGGGGACCCTACAATGAGCAGTTCTTC

abundance: NA
v_gene: TRBV5-4
j_gene: TRBJ2-5
d_gene: NA
CDR3aa: CASSSGLQETQYF
CDR3nt: TGTGCCAGCAGCTCGGGACTCCAAGAGACCCAGTACTTC

abundance: NA
v_gene: TRBV5-6
j_gene: TRBJ1-3
d_gene: NA
CDR3aa: CASSLRGGAGNTIYF
CDR3nt: TGTGCCAGCAGCTTGAGGGGGGGCGCTGGAAACACCATATATTTT